One and the same sample provided the 10 T cell receptor beta chains below, sequenced in a study of beta chain features in type 1 diabetes. Which antigens these TCRs recognize remains unknown. Every bit of the isolated RNA underwent reverse transcription, so sequencing read expressed TCRB transcripts. Sequencing was performed with immunoSEQ multiplex PCR; in TCRdb, only in-frame clones are kept and a portion is missing. The repertoire consists of 600,000 to 700,000 clones, with under 15% occurring once and the leading ten covering approximately 0.11%. Study conclusions and caveats: People with Type 1 diabetes carried modestly yet significantly shorter TCRB CDR3s in all four CD4+ subsets.

The sample consisted of naive CD4+ T cells from blood. Receptor source: a man aged 25 to 40 with type 1 diabetes.

The rearrangement uses TRBV4-1 and TRBJ2-2; 7 bases are a match to TRBD1. The V gene end was trimmed by 3 bases and the J gene end by 5 bases; junction bases not matched to a gene: 6. The CDR3 consists of 15 residues. Germline assignment: CDR1 MGHRA and CDR2 YSYEKL. The CDR3 bases are TGCGCCAGCAGCCAGGCGACAGGGACGACCGGGGAGCTGTTTTTT. Encoded protein: CASSQATGTTGELFF.

This clone has only a few counts. V is TRBV2 and J is TRBJ1-6; no clear D gene. The CDR3 spans 12 residues. Per germline, CDR1 SNHLY and CDR2 FYNNEI. Trimming pared 3 bases from V and 5 bases from J, leaving 2 bases between. The CDR3: CASSDNNSPLHF. For the CDR3, the DNA is TGTGCCAGCAGTGACAATAATTCACCCCTCCACTTT.

V gene TRBV10-2 combines with J gene TRBJ1-1, with unresolved D. There are 12 residues in the CDR3. Germline CDR1 WSHSY, CDR2 SAAADI. V was shortened by 4 bases and J by 5 bases, with 8 bases between the two germline ends. CDR3 in amino acids: CASSAEGTEAFF. The CDR3, as DNA: TGCGCCAGCAGTGCGGAAGGGACTGAAGCTTTCTTT.

V and J are TRBV5-6 and TRBJ2-3, with 8 nucleotides matching TRBD1. Looked up from germline, CDR1 is SGHDT and CDR2 is YYEEEE. The junction had 1 base not matched to a gene; V was cut back by 4 bases and J by 3 bases. The CDR3 totals 13 residues. CDR3 bases: TGTGCCAGCAGCCGGGACAGGACAGATACGCAGTATTTT. Its translation is CASSRDRTDTQYF. The whole variable domain, filled in from reference TRBV5-6 and TRBJ2-3, reads DAGVTQSPTHLIKTRGQQVTLRCSPKSGHDTVSWYQQALGQGPQFIFQYYEEEERQRGNFPDRFSGHQFPNYSSELNVNALLLGDSALYLCASSRDRTDTQYFGPGTRLTVL.

This sequence joins TRBV30 and TRBJ2-2, with D hard to call. CDR3 length: 15 amino acids. Per the germline V gene, CDR1 is GTSNPN and CDR2 is SVGIG (reference sequence). Trimming removed 1 base from V and 0 bases from J, with 9 bases in between. The CDR3 DNA reads as TGTGCCTGGAGTGCTGGACCCACGAACACCGGGGAGCTGTTTTTT. Its protein is CAWSAGPTNTGELFF.

The chain couples TRBV7-9 to TRBJ2-5; D is unclear. Germline V lookup: CDR1 SEHNR, CDR2 FQNEAQ (reference sequence). V was cut by 3 bases and J by 2 bases, with 10 bases left in between. This CDR3 spans 14 amino acids. CDR3 sequence reads: CASSFGLQQETQYF. CDR3 coding DNA: TGTGCCAGCAGCTTCGGTCTGCAACAAGAGACCCAGTACTTC.

In this sample, this clone turned up a few times. J is TRBJ1-2 and V is TRBV6-5; D possibly corresponds to TRBD1 (6 bases). Germline CDR1 reads MNHEY; CDR2 reads SVGAGI. The CDR3 covers 13 residues. Deletions cut 6 bases from V and 3 bases from J, with 11 bases between. CDR3 nucleotides: TGTGCCAGCAGCGACGGACAGCACTATGGCTACACCTTC. This gives the protein CASSDGQHYGYTF.

This chain links TRBV4-2 with TRBJ1-4; D is unresolved. The CDR3 has 14 residues. Per the germline V gene, CDR1 is LGHNA and CDR2 is YNFKEQ. V was trimmed by 0 bases and J by 6 bases, leaving 8 bases between them. The CDR3 here is CASSQDRAYEKLFF. In nucleotides, the CDR3 is TGTGCCAGCAGCCAAGATAGGGCTTATGAAAAACTGTTTTTT.

The rearrangement joins TRBV5-1 to TRBJ2-3; 9 nucleotides line up with TRBD1. Germline lookup yields CDR1 SGHRS and CDR2 YFSETQ. The CDR3 extends over 15 amino acids. The J segment lost 1 base and the V segment lost 6 bases, leaving 6 bases of the junction unmatched. Written as DNA, the CDR3 is TGCGCCAGCACCAGACAGGGGGAAGGCACAGATACGCAGTATTTT. Translation: CASTRQGEGTDTQYF.

In this sample, this clone turned up a few times. This chain links TRBV7-2 with TRBJ2-7; the D is unclear. This CDR3 is built from 12 residues. The germline V gene has CDR1 SGHTA and CDR2 FQGNSA. The V gene lost 1 base and the J gene lost 6 bases, with 7 bases spanning the gap. CDR3 DNA sequence: TGTGCCAGCAGCTTAGTCCAGACCGAGCAGTACTTC. Translation: CASSLVQTEQYF.